This record covers a single T cell receptor (beta chain). The CDR3 contains 15 residues. The repertoire was sequenced with immunoSEQ multiplex PCR; TCRdb's copy has only in-frame clones and lacks some. The sample has around 300,000 clones, roughly 85% seen once. The record originates from a study of blood T cell repertoires in COVID-19. Study-level information: PBMCs, B-cell-depleted T cells, or T cells provided the cDNA or gDNA that made up the material.

Cohorts were assigned according to the clinical history that participants reported. The J gene is TRBJ2-1, the V gene TRBV21-1; the D call TRBD2 from the table was never checked on the DNA. TRBV21-1 is recorded as a pseudogene. The TCR was taken from a woman aged 40 to 50 who had recovered from COVID-19. Sample: PBMCs or T cells enriched from blood (not recorded which). This CDR3 reads CASIGGLAGGNEQFF. CDR3 in DNA: TGTGCCAGCATCGGGGGACTAGCGGGAGGGAATGAGCAGTTCTTC.